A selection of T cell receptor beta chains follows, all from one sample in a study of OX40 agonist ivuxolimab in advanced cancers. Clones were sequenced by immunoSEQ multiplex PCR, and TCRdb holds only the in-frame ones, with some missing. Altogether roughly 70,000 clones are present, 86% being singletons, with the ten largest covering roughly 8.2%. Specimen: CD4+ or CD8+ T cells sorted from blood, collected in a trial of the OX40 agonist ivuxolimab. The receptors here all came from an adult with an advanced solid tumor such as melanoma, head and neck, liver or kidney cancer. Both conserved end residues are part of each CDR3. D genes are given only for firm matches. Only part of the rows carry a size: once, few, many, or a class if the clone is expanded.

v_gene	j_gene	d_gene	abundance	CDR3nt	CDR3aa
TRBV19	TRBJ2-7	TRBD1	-	TGTGCCAGTAGTATAGCGGGGACAGGATCGTCTGGCGAGCAGTACTTC	CASSIAGTGSSGEQYF
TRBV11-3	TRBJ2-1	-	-	TGTGCCAGCAGCTTAGATACAGCTTACAATGAGCAGTTCTTC	CASSLDTAYNEQFF
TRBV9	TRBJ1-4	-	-	TGTGCCAGCAGTTCAGGGGTCAGTGAAAAACTGTTTTTT	CASSSGVSEKLFF
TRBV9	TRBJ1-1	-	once	TGTGCCAGCAGCGTAGATAGAGCCAACAACGTGGCTTTCTTT	CASSVDRANNVAFF
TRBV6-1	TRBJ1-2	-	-	TGTGCCAGCCGACCCCAGCCCGAAAATGGCTACACCTTC	CASRPQPENGYTF
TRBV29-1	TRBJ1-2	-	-	TGCAGCGTTGGGCAGGGAGAAGGCTACACCTTC	CSVGQGEGYTF
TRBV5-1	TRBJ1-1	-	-	TGCGCCAGCAGCTTGGATACACAGAACACTGAAGCTTTCTTT	CASSLDTQNTEAFF
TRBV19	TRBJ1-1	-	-	TGTGCCAGTAGTCCTTGGGGAGTTCCTAACACTGAAGCTTTCTTT	CASSPWGVPNTEAFF
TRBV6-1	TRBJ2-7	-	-	TGTGCCAGCAATAGAGGACTTCCCTACGAGCAGTACTTC	CASNRGLPYEQYF
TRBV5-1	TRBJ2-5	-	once	TGCGCCAGCAGCTACAGAGGTGACCTCTGGGGGACAGAGACCCAGTACTTC	CASSYRGDLWGTETQYF
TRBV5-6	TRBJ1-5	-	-	TGTGCCAGCAGCTTGGGACCCGGTGGTCAGCCCCAGCATTTT	CASSLGPGGQPQHF
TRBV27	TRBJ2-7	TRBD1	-	TGTGCCAGCAGTTTGGGACAGGGGCTCACCTACGAGCAGTACTTC	CASSLGQGLTYEQYF
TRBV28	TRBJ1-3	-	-	TGTGCCAGCTCCTCTCCAGGGAAGTACCACTTT	CASSSPGKYHF
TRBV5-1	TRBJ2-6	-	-	TGCGCCAGCAGCTTGGGGAGGGCTGGGGCCAACGTCCTGACTTTC	CASSLGRAGANVLTF
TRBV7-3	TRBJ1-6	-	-	TGTGCCAGCAGCTTAGACAGCGGCTACTCCTATAATTCACCCCTCCACTTT	CASSLDSGYSYNSPLHF
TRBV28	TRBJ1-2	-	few	TGTGCCAGCACCACATCAAGCTATGGCTACACCTTC	CASTTSSYGYTF
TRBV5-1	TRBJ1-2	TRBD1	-	TGCGCCAGCAGCTCGGGACAGGGGCATGGCTACACCTTC	CASSSGQGHGYTF
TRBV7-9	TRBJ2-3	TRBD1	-	TGTGCCAGCAGCCTCGGGACAGGCCAAGATACGCAGTATTTT	CASSLGTGQDTQYF
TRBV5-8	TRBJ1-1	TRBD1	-	TGTGCCAGCAGCTGGGAAACAGGGGTGAGGAACACTGAAGCTTTCTTT	CASSWETGVRNTEAFF
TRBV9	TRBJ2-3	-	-	TGTGCCAGCAGCGTGGAACCTAGCACAGATACGCAGTATTTT	CASSVEPSTDTQYF
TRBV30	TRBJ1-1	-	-	TGTGCCTGGGGATCTTTCCGGGCCGCTGAAGCTTTCTTT	CAWGSFRAAEAFF
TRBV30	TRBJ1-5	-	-	TGTGCCTGGAGTAGGCAGGGTGATCAGCCCCAGCATTTT	CAWSRQGDQPQHF
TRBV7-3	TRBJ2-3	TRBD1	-	TGTGCCAGCAGTCCTGACAGGGGATTGAGAGATACGCAGTATTTT	CASSPDRGLRDTQYF
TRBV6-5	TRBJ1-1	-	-	TGTGCCAGCAGTCGAGGACAAGGATACACTGAAGCTTTCTTT	CASSRGQGYTEAFF
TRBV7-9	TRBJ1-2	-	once	TGTGCCAGCAGCTTAGGCCGAACCCCTTTCGGCTACACCTTC	CASSLGRTPFGYTF
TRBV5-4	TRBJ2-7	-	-	TGTGCCAGCTCCGGGGAGGGGGGGAACTCCTACGAGCAGTACTTC	CASSGEGGNSYEQYF
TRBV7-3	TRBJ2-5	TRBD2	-	TGTGCCAGCAGCCCAAATAGCGGGGCCCAAGAGACCCAGTACTTC	CASSPNSGAQETQYF